This T cell receptor (beta chain) was identified in a study of shared clonotypes between healthy human individuals. Regarding the study as a whole: Clonotypes shared by all four sorted-subset donors had higher generation probabilities than non-shared clonotypes.

Naive CD8 isolation took CD45RO-negative cells positively selected for CCR7 and excluded terminally differentiated effector memory CD45RA+ cells. Worth noting for this clone: Its antigen is not identified.

Trimming stripped 3 bases from V and 0 bases from J, with 33 bases between. Looked up from germline, CDR1 is SNHLY and CDR2 is FYNNEI. The CDR3 runs to 23 residues. The assay used deep level. Clones were read by immunoSEQ multiplex PCR, and TCRdb kept only the in-frame ones, dropping some. The sample comprises around 2,000,000 clones, about 92% of which are singletons, and over 1.5% rests with the top ten. This TCR was recovered from a man in his late teens or twenties in good health. Some clones in this sample may be carry-over from other donors' samples. The V call is TRBV2, the J call TRBJ1-5, with TRBD1 as a possible D gene (6 bases). Sequencing was performed on naive CD8+ T cells from PBMCs. The CDR3 DNA sequence: TGTGCCAGCAGTGAGTTAGGTATCGGCTCACAGGGCCGAGGGGTTTATAGCAATCAGCCCCAGCATTTT. Its translation is CASSELGIGSQGRGVYSNQPQHF.